The 20 T cell receptor beta chains below come from one sample, sequenced in a study of T cell repertoires in cytomegalovirus infection. In TCRdb, the reads were re-called with MiXCR into one record per CDR3 protein. The table includes about 140,000 distinct CDR3 sequences, roughly 6% detected once. Sequencing input: PBMCs. These receptors were taken from a human donor in good health (CMV status not recorded). Some clones in this sample may be carry-over from other donors' samples.

This clonotype has a count of ten or more. J is TRBJ1-5 and V is TRBV15, with 10 bases lining up with TRBD1. V lost 2 bases and J lost 2; bases outside the gene matches: 3. The germline V gene has CDR1 LNHNV and CDR2 YYDKDF (reference sequence). There are 16 residues in the CDR3. The CDR3 is CATSRYGQGGNQPQHF. For the CDR3, the DNA is TGTGCCACCAGCAGATACGGACAGGGGGGCAATCAGCCCCAGCATTTT.

This clonotype was seen at least ten times. This chain joins TRBV12-3 or TRBV12-4 and TRBJ2-5; TRBD2 matches at 7 bases. The CDR3 spans 15 residues. Trimming at V came to 7 bases and at J to 6 bases, leaving 14 bases not matched to a gene. CDR3 protein: CASTQQRLAGQTQYF. CDR3 bases: TGTGCCAGCACCCAGCAGAGACTAGCTGGACAGACCCAGTACTTC.

This clonotype was observed many times. The chain links TRBV7-2 to TRBJ2-7, with a weak D call TRBD1 (6 bases). V was pared by 5 bases and J by 3 bases, with 17 bases between. Germline V lookup: CDR1 SGHTA, CDR2 FQGNSA. CDR3 length: 15 residues. The DNA for the CDR3 is TGTGCCAGCAGCCCAGAGCCGACAGGAGGCTACGAGCAGTACTTC. Its translation is CASSPEPTGGYEQYF.

The sample holds many counts of this clonotype. The chain carries TRBV28 and TRBJ2-7; TRBD1 matches 7 bases. The germline V gene has CDR1 MDHEN and CDR2 SYDVKM. The junction had 9 bases not matched to a gene; V was cut back by 7 bases and J by 3 bases. This CDR3 spans 14 amino acids. The CDR3 DNA reads TGTGCCAGCAATTCCCCCGGGACAGTCTACGAGCAGTACTTC. This encodes CASNSPGTVYEQYF. Full variable domain (rest looked up from reference TRBV28 and TRBJ2-7): DVKVTQSSRYLVKRTGEKVFLECVQDMDHENMFWYRQDPGLGLRLIYFSYDVKMKEKGDIPEGYSVSREKKERFSLILESASTNQTSMYLCASNSPGTVYEQYFGPGTRLTVT.

This clonotype was picked up many times. The CDR3 coding sequence is TGTGCCAGCAGTGAATATTTGGACCTGACCATGAACACTGAAGCTTTCTTT. This gives the protein CASSEYLDLTMNTEAFF. The chain carries TRBV25-1 and TRBJ1-1; no definite D call. This CDR3 spans 17 amino acids. Looked up from germline, CDR1 is MGHDK and CDR2 is SYGVNS. V dropped 0 bases and J dropped 0 bases, with 14 bases sitting between them. Supplemented by reference TRBV25-1 and TRBJ1-1, the full variable domain reads EADIYQTPRYLVIGTGKKITLECSQTMGHDKMYWYQQDPGMELHLIHYSYGVNSTEKGDLSSESTVSRIRTEHFPLTLESARPSHTSQYLCASSEYLDLTMNTEAFFGQGTRLTVV.

This clonotype appeared many times. The chain combines TRBV7-2 with TRBJ1-1, with no clear D. There are 13 residues in the CDR3. V was trimmed by 1 base and J by 7 bases, leaving 10 bases between them. Germline V gene data show CDR1 as SGHTA and CDR2 as FQGNSA. This CDR3 reads CASSLDRDLEAFF. The CDR3 DNA is TGTGCCAGCAGCTTAGACAGAGACCTTGAAGCTTTCTTT.

This clonotype was counted ten times or more. The chain uses TRBV7-2 and TRBJ2-3; D remains unclear. V was clipped by 0 bases and J by 3 bases, with 10 bases between them. This CDR3 is built from 15 residues. Germline V gene sequence: CDR1 SGHTA, CDR2 FQGNSA. The CDR3 DNA reads as TGTGCCAGCAGCTTAGCCAGACCCCCGACAGATACGCAGTATTTT. Its protein product is CASSLARPPTDTQYF.

There are many counts of this clonotype. The chain joins TRBV28 to TRBJ1-2; D is uncertain. This CDR3 has 17 amino acids. Germline loops: CDR1 MDHEN, CDR2 SYDVKM. The ends were cut back, 7 bases at V and 0 bases at J, with 21 bases in the middle. The CDR3 DNA reads as TGTGCCAGCACCAATCATGGACCGGACCGGGCTAACTATGGCTACACCTTC. Protein sequence: CASTNHGPDRANYGYTF.

This clonotype appeared many times. The chain couples TRBV28 to TRBJ1-5, with D possibly being TRBD1 (5 bases). The CDR3 length is 17 residues. Germline V gene lookup returns CDR1 MDHEN and CDR2 SYDVKM. The germline V and J ends were trimmed by 4 bases and 3 bases, with 19 bases remaining between them. This CDR3 reads CASSSRQGAGSNQPQHF. The CDR3 DNA sequence: TGTGCCAGCAGTTCCCGTCAGGGTGCAGGGTCCAATCAGCCCCAGCATTTT.

This clonotype was found many times. J is TRBJ2-3 and V is TRBV7-2; TRBD2 aligns across 12 bases. Germline CDR1 is SGHTA and CDR2 is FQGNSA. V lost 6 bases to trimming and J lost 0 bases; unmatched junction nucleotides: 4. The CDR3 is 16 residues long. CDR3 nucleotides: TGTGCCAGCAGTTGGACTAGCGGGGTGAGCACAGATACGCAGTATTTT. Translating it yields CASSWTSGVSTDTQYF.

There are many counts of this clonotype. The V call is TRBV5-4, the J call TRBJ2-3; D may be TRBD2 (5 bases). This CDR3 is 13 amino acids long. Germline V gene lookup returns CDR1 SGHNT and CDR2 YYREEE (reference sequence). The V and J ends lost 4 bases and 6 bases respectively, with 12 bases between them. CDR3 nucleotides: TGTGCCAGCAGCGGAGGCCCCGCCGATACGCAGTATTTT. It is translated as CASSGGPADTQYF.

The chain recombines TRBV18 with TRBJ1-3; D gene ambiguous. Germline V gives CDR1 KGHSH, CDR2 LQKENI. The CDR3 runs 14 residues. Trimming pared 3 bases from V and 2 bases from J, leaving 8 bases between. The DNA for the CDR3 is TGTGCCAGCTCACCCACGCTCCCTGGAAACACCATATATTTT. This translates into CASSPTLPGNTIYF.

This clonotype was found a few times. A read error may be the cause here, since a much bigger clone is one base away. This rearrangement joins TRBV11-2 to TRBJ2-1; 10 nucleotides match TRBD2. The germline V gene encodes CDR1 SGHAT and CDR2 FQNNGV. This CDR3 contains 18 residues. CDR3: CSSSLEAIGLAVNNEQFF. The DNA for the CDR3 is TGTTCCAGCAGCTTAGAGGCCATCGGACTAGCGGTGAACAATGAGCAGTTCTTC.

This clonotype was picked up many times. This chain uses TRBV20-1 with TRBJ2-7, with D perhaps matching TRBD1 or TRBD2 (6 bases each). The V gene lost 1 base and the J gene lost 5 bases, with 27 bases spanning the gap. The CDR3 sequence is 18 residues long. CDR1 and CDR2 (germline): DFQATT, SNEGSKA (reference sequence). This chain's CDR3 is CSARVTRGPIPSSHEQYF. Here the CDR3 DNA reads TGCAGTGCTAGAGTCACCCGGGGGCCTATTCCTTCCTCTCACGAGCAGTACTTC.

The J gene is TRBJ1-1, the V gene TRBV6-2 or TRBV6-3; D unclear. This CDR3 is 14 amino acids long. V lost 0 bases to trimming and J lost 1 base, with 6 bases between them. The germline V gene encodes CDR1 MNHEY and CDR2 SVGEGT. This chain's CDR3 is CASSYSNRNTEAFF. The CDR3 DNA reads as TGTGCCAGCAGTTACTCCAACAGGAACACTGAAGCTTTCTTT.

This clonotype came up many times. This sequence joins TRBV7-2 and TRBJ1-6; D gene uncertain. The germline V gene has CDR1 SGHTA and CDR2 FQGNSA. The V end was cut by 6 bases, the J end by 9 bases, with 21 bases between. The CDR3 covers 16 residues. The CDR3 spells CASSSPQLGEGSPLHF. CDR3 DNA sequence: TGTGCCAGCAGTTCCCCCCAACTTGGGGAAGGTTCACCCCTCCACTTT.

Many counts were recorded for this clonotype. The gene calls are TRBV7-8 and TRBJ1-2, with D possibly TRBD1 on 6 matching bases. This CDR3 has 14 residues. Per germline, CDR1 SGHVS and CDR2 FQNEAQ. V shed 1 base and J shed 6 bases, with 12 bases lying between them. The CDR3: CASSLVRGQDGYTF. The CDR3 DNA is TGTGCCAGCAGCTTAGTCAGGGGCCAAGATGGCTACACCTTC.

This clonotype has a count of ten or more. This sequence joins TRBV4-2 and TRBJ2-5; TRBD2 matches at 9 bases. Germline V lookup: CDR1 LGHNA, CDR2 YNFKEQ. CDR3 length: 18 residues. J gave up 4 bases and V 0 bases, and 12 bases lay outside the gene matches. The chain's CDR3 is CASSQDWASGVRGETQYF. The DNA for the CDR3 is TGTGCCAGCAGCCAAGATTGGGCTAGCGGGGTCCGGGGAGAGACCCAGTACTTC.

This clonotype turned up a few times. This chain links TRBV20-1 with TRBJ1-4; D might be TRBD1 (5 bases). The V end was cut by 6 bases, the J end by 6 bases, with 14 bases between. The CDR3 covers 13 residues. CDR1 DFQATT and CDR2 SNEGSKA come from the germline V gene (reference sequence). The CDR3 here is CSADGGVDEKLFF. For the CDR3, the DNA is TGCAGTGCGGATGGGGGGGTGGATGAAAAACTGTTTTTT.

The sample holds many counts of this clonotype. This rearrangement joins TRBV7-9 to TRBJ2-5; TRBD2 matches at 9 bases. CDR3 size: 21 residues. The V gene's germline CDR1 is SEHNR and CDR2 FQNEAQ (reference sequence). The V and J ends lost 3 bases and 2 bases, in that order; junction bases with no gene match: 22. The CDR3 DNA follows: TGTGCCAGCAGCTTCTTCAGTATAGCGGGGGACCTCATGGGTTCTCAAGAGACCCAGTACTTC. Its protein is CASSFFSIAGDLMGSQETQYF.